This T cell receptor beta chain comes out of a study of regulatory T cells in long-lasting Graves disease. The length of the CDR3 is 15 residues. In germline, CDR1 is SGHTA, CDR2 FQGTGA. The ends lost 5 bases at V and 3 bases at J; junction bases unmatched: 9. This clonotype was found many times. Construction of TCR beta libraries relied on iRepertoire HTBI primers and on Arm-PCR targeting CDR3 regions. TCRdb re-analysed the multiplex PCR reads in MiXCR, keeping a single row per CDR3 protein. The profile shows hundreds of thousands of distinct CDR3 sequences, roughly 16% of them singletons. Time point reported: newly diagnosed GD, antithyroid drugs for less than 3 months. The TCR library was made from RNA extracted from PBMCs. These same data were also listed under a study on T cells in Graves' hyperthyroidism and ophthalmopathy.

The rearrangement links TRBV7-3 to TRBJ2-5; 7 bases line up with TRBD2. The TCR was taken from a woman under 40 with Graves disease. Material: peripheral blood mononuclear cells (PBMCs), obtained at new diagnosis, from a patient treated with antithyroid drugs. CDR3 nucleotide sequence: TGTGCCAGCAGCCCGGCCGCGGGAGTGAAAGAGACCCAGTACTTC. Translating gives CASSPAAGVKETQYF.